Listed below are T cell receptor beta chains from one sample, sequenced in a study of shared clonotypes between healthy human individuals. Sequencing was performed with immunoSEQ multiplex PCR; in TCRdb, only in-frame clones are kept and a portion is missing. Altogether roughly 500,000 clones are present, around 79% being singletons, with the ten largest covering about 13%. Sequenced: PBMCs. These receptors were obtained from a woman between 40 and 50 years old in good health. Some clones in this sample may be carry-over from other donors' samples. Each CDR3 is given with its conserved first and last residue. The D gene is left open where the match is weak. Only some rows state a clone size, as once, few, many or a class for expanded clones.

size	V	D	J	length	CDR3	DNA
-	TRBV5-5	-	TRBJ2-2	13	CASSPYRIEELFF	TGTGCCAGCAGCCCTTACAGGATTGAGGAGCTGTTTTTT
-	TRBV27	TRBD1	TRBJ2-7	17	CASSLGISGTGLYEQYF	TGTGCCAGCAGTTTGGGGATCTCCGGGACAGGGTTGTACGAGCAGTACTTC
-	TRBV11-2	-	TRBJ1-6	13	CASSLARLSPLHF	TGTGCCAGCAGCTTAGCGAGGCTGTCACCCCTCCACTTT
-	TRBV18	-	TRBJ2-7	15	CASSPERAPSYEQYF	TGTGCCAGCTCCCCTGAAAGGGCCCCCTCCTACGAGCAGTACTTC
few	TRBV11-2	-	TRBJ2-6	18	CASSPSPGQLSGANVLTF	TGTGCCAGCAGCCCCTCGCCCGGACAACTCTCTGGGGCCAACGTCCTGACTTTC
few	TRBV7-2	-	TRBJ1-1	13	CASIAGVGTEAFF	TGTGCCAGCATCGCCGGAGTGGGGACTGAAGCTTTCTTT
-	TRBV2	TRBD2	TRBJ2-7	16	CASSPQPAGEKDEQYF	TGTGCCAGCAGTCCCCAGCCAGCGGGAGAAAAGGACGAGCAGTACTTC
-	TRBV5-6	-	TRBJ2-2	15	CASSLQGPNTGELFF	TGTGCCAGCAGCTTACAGGGCCCGAACACCGGGGAGCTGTTTTTT
few	TRBV15	-	TRBJ2-1	12	CATSSARTNQFF	TGTGCCACCAGCAGCGCGAGGACTAACCAGTTCTTC
-	TRBV6-5	-	TRBJ1-2	14	CASSYSAGIYGYTF	TGTGCCAGCAGTTACTCAGCTGGGATCTATGGCTACACCTTC
-	TRBV5-3	-	TRBJ2-1	18	CASSGGWQGYPTQNEQFF	TGTGCCAGCTCCGGAGGGTGGCAAGGCTATCCAACTCAAAATGAGCAGTTCTTC
-	TRBV28	TRBD1	TRBJ1-1	16	CASSDPRGAMNTEAFF	TGTGCCAGCAGTGACCCCAGGGGGGCAATGAACACTGAAGCTTTCTTT
-	TRBV27	-	TRBJ2-7	13	CASSLSPRYEQYF	TGTGCCAGCAGTCTCTCGCCAAGGTACGAGCAGTACTTC
-	TRBV6-4	TRBD1	TRBJ2-1	15	CASSDPGTGGNEQFF	TGTGCCAGCAGTGACCCCGGGACAGGGGGGAATGAGCAGTTCTTC
-	TRBV2	TRBD2	TRBJ2-2	17	CASRGLAGSAGTGELFF	TGTGCCAGCCGGGGACTAGCGGGATCTGCGGGCACCGGGGAGCTGTTTTTT
many	TRBV19	-	TRBJ2-3	14	CASSIGTSTDTQYF	TGTGCCAGTAGTATAGGGACAAGCACAGATACGCAGTATTTT
few	TRBV7-9	-	TRBJ1-4	14	CASSFGGGDEKLFF	TGTGCCAGCAGCTTCGGTGGGGGGGATGAAAAACTGTTTTTT
-	TRBV11-2	TRBD1	TRBJ1-1	13	CASSLGGQGAASF	TGTGCCAGCAGCTTAGGTGGACAGGGGGCTGCTTCCTTT
once	TRBV5-1	TRBD1	TRBJ1-4	16	CASSLGQGAGNEKLFF	TGCGCCAGCAGCTTGGGACAGGGGGCCGGTAATGAAAAACTGTTTTTT
-	TRBV11-2	-	TRBJ2-3	15	CASSHGRAHPDTQYF	TGTGCCAGCAGCCATGGCAGAGCACATCCGGATACGCAGTATTTT
-	TRBV27	TRBD2	TRBJ2-7	16	CASSPTWTSGLREQYF	TGTGCCAGCAGTCCGACCTGGACTAGCGGGTTGCGGGAGCAGTACTTC
once	TRBV7-2	TRBD1	TRBJ1-3	17	CASSLGGTGNSGNTIYF	TGTGCCAGCAGCTTAGGAGGGACAGGCAACTCTGGAAACACCATATATTTT
-	TRBV5-1	-	TRBJ2-5	15	CASSLVPGVQETQYF	TGCGCCAGCAGCTTGGTTCCAGGGGTACAAGAGACCCAGTACTTC
-	TRBV7-9	-	TRBJ2-5	13	CASSPLSVETQYF	TGTGCCAGCAGCCCCCTAAGCGTAGAGACCCAGTACTTC
-	TRBV6-1	-	TRBJ2-5	15	CASSEQGTGGETQYF	TGTGCCAGCAGTGAACAGGGAACAGGAGGAGAGACCCAGTACTTC
-	TRBV4-3	-	TRBJ1-4	15	CASSQVGGLNEKLFF	TGCGCCAGCAGCCAAGTCGGAGGTCTTAATGAAAAACTGTTTTTT
once	TRBV7-2	-	TRBJ2-7	15	CAGSLSVGSSYEQYF	TGTGCCGGCAGCTTATCGGTCGGGTCCTCCTACGAGCAGTACTTC
-	TRBV2	TRBD1	TRBJ1-3	16	CASSAGQGASGNTIYF	TGTGCCAGCAGTGCGGGACAGGGGGCTTCTGGAAACACCATATATTTT
-	TRBV7-2	-	TRBJ2-1	13	CASSQATTRGQFF	TGTGCCAGCAGCCAAGCAACAACTAGGGGGCAGTTCTTC
few	TRBV11-2	-	TRBJ2-7	16	CASSLVFGEGVYEQYF	TGTGCCAGCAGCTTAGTCTTCGGGGAGGGGGTGTACGAGCAGTACTTC
-	TRBV4-3	TRBD1	TRBJ1-4	15	CASSQDRGHNEKLFF	TGCGCCAGCAGCCAAGACAGGGGGCATAATGAAAAACTGTTTTTT
-	TRBV27	-	TRBJ2-1	16	CASSPLLGRGNNEQFF	TGTGCCAGCAGTCCGCTCCTGGGGCGCGGTAACAATGAGCAGTTCTTC
-	TRBV5-6	TRBD2	TRBJ2-5	15	CASSPGTSGQETQYF	TGTGCCAGCAGCCCGGGGACTAGCGGTCAAGAGACCCAGTACTTC
-	TRBV2	-	TRBJ2-4	16	CASSEFRAQAKNIQYF	TGTGCCAGCAGTGAATTCCGGGCACAGGCCAAAAACATTCAGTACTTC
-	TRBV14	-	TRBJ2-1	15	CASSQEAENYNEQFF	TGTGCCAGCAGCCAAGAGGCGGAAAACTACAATGAGCAGTTCTTC
-	TRBV30	TRBD1	TRBJ1-1	14	CAWSTGQAWTEAFF	TGTGCCTGGAGTACCGGACAGGCTTGGACTGAAGCTTTCTTT
-	TRBV6-1	-	TRBJ2-1	12	CASSEGFNEQFF	TGTGCCAGCAGTGAAGGGTTCAATGAGCAGTTCTTC
few	TRBV23-1	-	TRBJ1-1	15	CASSQNGLRYTEAFF	TGCGCCAGCAGTCAAAACGGACTGAGATACACTGAAGCTTTCTTT
-	TRBV5-8	TRBD1	TRBJ1-2	14	CASSRDRGFNGYTF	TGTGCCAGCAGCCGGGACAGGGGGTTTAATGGCTACACCTTC
-	TRBV5-6	-	TRBJ1-4	14	CASSLSGLNEKLFF	TGTGCCAGCAGCTTGTCTGGACTTAATGAAAAACTGTTTTTT
many	TRBV6-6	-	TRBJ2-4	15	CASSAQGLAKNIQYF	TGTGCCAGCAGTGCACAGGGCTTAGCCAAAAACATTCAGTACTTC
-	TRBV28	-	TRBJ1-6	16	CASRMTVRIPNSPLHF	TGTGCCAGCAGAATGACCGTCAGAATCCCAAATTCACCCCTCCACTTT
many	TRBV15	-	TRBJ1-2	13	CATSRLTDRGYTF	TGTGCCACCAGCAGGCTGACAGACCGCGGCTACACCTTC